This T cell receptor beta chain was retrieved from a study of T cell responses to AZD1222 COVID-19 vaccine. CDR1 is LGHDT, CDR2 YNNKEL, per germline (reference sequence). The CDR3 is made up of 14 amino acids. Trimming removed 3 bases from V and 0 bases from J, with 9 bases in between. Only one count was recorded for this clone. Sequenced by immunoSEQ multiplex PCR; TCRdb stores in-frame clones only, minus some. The profile shows about 140,000 clones, over 90% of them singletons. Sequenced material: peripheral blood, taken 28 days after the second AZD1222 dose. This clonotype was obtained from an adult who received the AZD1222 COVID-19 vaccine. V usage is TRBV3-1 (or the pseudogene TRBV3-2) and J usage is TRBJ2-7; maybe TRBD2 (6 bases). The CDR3 is CASSHASVSYEQYF. In nucleotides, the CDR3 is TGTGCCAGCAGCCACGCTAGCGTCTCCTACGAGCAGTACTTC.